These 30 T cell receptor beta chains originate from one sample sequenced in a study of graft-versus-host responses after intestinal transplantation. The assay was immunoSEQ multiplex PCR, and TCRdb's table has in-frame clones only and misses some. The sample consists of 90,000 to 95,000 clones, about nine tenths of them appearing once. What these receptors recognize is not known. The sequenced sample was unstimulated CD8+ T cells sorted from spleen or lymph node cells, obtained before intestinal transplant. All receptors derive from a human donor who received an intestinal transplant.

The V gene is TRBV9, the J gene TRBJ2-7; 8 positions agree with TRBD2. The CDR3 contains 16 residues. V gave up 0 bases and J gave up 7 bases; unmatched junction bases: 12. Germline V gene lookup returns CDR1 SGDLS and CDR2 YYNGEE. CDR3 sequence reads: CASSVAQSGRGEEQYF. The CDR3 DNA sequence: TGTGCCAGCAGCGTAGCTCAAAGCGGGAGAGGAGAAGAGCAGTACTTC. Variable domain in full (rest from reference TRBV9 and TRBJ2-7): DSGVTQTPKHLITATGQRVTLRCSPRSGDLSVYWYQQSLDQGLQFLIQYYNGEERAKGNILERFSAQQFPDLHSELNLSSLELGDSALYFCASSVAQSGRGEEQYFGPGTRLTVT.

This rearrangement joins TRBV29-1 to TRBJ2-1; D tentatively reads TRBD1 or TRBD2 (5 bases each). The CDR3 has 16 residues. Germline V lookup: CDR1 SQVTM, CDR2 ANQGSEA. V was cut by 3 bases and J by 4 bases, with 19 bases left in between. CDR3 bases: TGCAGCGTTGATAATAGCTATCTGGGACCTTACAATGAGCAGTTCTTC. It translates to CSVDNSYLGPYNEQFF.

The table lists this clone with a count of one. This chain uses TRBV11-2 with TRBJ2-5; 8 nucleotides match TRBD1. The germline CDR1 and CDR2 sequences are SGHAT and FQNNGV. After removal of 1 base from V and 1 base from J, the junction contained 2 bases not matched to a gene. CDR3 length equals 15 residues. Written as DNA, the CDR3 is TGTGCCAGCAGCTTAGGAACAGGGGGCCAAGAGACCCAGTACTTC. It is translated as CASSLGTGGQETQYF.

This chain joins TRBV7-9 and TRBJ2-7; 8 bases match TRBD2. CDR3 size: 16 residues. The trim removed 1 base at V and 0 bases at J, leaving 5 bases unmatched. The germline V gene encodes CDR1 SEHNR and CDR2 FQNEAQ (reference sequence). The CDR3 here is CASSLVAGGVSYEQYF. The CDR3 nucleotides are TGTGCCAGCAGCTTAGTGGCGGGAGGAGTCTCCTACGAGCAGTACTTC.

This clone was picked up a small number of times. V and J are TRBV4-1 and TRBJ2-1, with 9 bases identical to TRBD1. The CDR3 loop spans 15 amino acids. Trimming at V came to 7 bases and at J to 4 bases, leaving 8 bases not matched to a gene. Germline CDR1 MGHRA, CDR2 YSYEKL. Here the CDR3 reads CASTLGQGNYNEQFF. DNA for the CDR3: TGCGCCAGCACCCTCGGACAGGGGAATTACAATGAGCAGTTCTTC.

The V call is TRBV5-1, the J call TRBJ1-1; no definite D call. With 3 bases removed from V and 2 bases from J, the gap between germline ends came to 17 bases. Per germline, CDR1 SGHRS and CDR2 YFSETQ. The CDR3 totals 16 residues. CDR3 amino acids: CASSSPPTKGNTEAFF. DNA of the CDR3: TGCGCCAGCAGCTCCCCCCCTACGAAGGGCAACACTGAAGCTTTCTTT.

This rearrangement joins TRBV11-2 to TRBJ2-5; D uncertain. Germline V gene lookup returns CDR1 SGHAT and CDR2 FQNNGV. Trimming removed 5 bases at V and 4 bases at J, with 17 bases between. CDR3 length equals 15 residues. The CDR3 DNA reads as TGTGCCAGCAGCGGAACCCTGGGCTTAGTAGAGACCCAGTACTTC. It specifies CASSGTLGLVETQYF.

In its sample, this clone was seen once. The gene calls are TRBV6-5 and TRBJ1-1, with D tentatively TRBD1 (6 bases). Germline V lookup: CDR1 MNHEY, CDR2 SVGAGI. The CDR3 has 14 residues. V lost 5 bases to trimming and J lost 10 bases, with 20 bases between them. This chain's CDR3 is CASSEEGGGEVAFF. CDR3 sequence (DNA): TGTGCCAGCAGTGAAGAGGGAGGGGGTGAGGTAGCTTTCTTT.

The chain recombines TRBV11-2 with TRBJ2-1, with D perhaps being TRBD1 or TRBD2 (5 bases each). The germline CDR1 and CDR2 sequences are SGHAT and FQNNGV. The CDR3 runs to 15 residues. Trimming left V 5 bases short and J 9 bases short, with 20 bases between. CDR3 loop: CASSDWGTFDTEQFF. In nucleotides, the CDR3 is TGTGCCAGCAGCGATTGGGGGACCTTCGATACTGAGCAGTTCTTC.

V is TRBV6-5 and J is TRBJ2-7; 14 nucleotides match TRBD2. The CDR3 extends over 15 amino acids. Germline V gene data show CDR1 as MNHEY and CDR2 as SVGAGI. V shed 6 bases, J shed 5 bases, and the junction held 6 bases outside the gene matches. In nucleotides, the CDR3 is TGTGCCAGCAGCTGGACTAGCGGGGGGTGGGACGAGCAGTACTTC. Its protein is CASSWTSGGWDEQYF.

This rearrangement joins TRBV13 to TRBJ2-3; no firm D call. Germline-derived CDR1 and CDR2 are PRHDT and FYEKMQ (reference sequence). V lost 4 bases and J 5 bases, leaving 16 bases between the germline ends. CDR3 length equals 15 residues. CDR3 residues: CASSYRTSRGDTQYF. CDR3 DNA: TGTGCCAGCAGCTACCGAACGTCTCGCGGAGATACGCAGTATTTT.

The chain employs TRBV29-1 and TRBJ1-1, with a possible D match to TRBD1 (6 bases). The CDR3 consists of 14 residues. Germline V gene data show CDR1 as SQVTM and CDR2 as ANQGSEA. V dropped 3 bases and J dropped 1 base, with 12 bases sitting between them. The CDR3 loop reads CSVDEAGENTEAFF. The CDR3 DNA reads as TGCAGCGTTGACGAAGCAGGGGAGAACACTGAAGCTTTCTTT. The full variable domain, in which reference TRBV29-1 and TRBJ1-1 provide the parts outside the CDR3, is SAVISQKPSRDICQRGTSLTIQCQVDSQVTMMFWYRQQPGQSLTLIATANQGSEATYESGFVIDKFPISRPNLTFSTLTVSNMSPEDSSIYLCSVDEAGENTEAFFGQGTRLTVV.

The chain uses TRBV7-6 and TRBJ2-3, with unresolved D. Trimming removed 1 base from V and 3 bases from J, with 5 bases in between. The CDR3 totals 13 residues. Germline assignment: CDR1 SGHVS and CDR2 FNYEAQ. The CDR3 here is CASSLEVTDTQYF. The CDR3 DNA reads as TGTGCCAGCAGCTTAGAGGTTACAGATACGCAGTATTTT. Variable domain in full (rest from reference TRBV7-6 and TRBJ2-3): GAGVSQSPRYKVTKRGQDVALRCDPISGHVSLYWYRQALGQGPEFLTYFNYEAQQDKSGLPNDRFSAERPEGSISTLTIQRTEQRDSAMYRCASSLEVTDTQYFGPGTRLTVL.

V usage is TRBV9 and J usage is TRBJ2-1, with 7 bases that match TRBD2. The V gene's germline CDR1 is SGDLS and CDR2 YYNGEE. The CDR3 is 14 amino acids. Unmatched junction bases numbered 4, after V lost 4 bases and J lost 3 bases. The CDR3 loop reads CASSPPGGYNEQFF. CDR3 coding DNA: TGTGCCAGCAGCCCCCCGGGAGGCTACAATGAGCAGTTCTTC.

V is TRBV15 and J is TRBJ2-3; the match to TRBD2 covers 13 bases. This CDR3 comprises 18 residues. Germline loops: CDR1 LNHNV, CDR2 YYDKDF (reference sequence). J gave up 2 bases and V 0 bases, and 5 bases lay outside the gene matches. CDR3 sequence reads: CATSRDWGTSGTTDTQYF. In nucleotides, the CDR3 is TGTGCCACCAGCAGAGATTGGGGGACTAGCGGGACCACAGATACGCAGTATTTT.

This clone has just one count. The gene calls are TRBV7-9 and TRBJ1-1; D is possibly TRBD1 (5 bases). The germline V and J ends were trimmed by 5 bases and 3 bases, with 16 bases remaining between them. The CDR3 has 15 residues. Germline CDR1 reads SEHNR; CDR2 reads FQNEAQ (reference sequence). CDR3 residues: CASSGGWSGDTEAFF. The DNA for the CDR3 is TGTGCCAGCAGCGGGGGGTGGTCTGGAGACACTGAAGCTTTCTTT.

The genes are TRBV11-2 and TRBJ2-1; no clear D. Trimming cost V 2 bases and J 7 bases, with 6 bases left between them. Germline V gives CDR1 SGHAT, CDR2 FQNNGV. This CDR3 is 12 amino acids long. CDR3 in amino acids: CASSLTPNEQFF. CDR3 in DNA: TGTGCCAGCAGCTTAACACCAAATGAGCAGTTCTTC.

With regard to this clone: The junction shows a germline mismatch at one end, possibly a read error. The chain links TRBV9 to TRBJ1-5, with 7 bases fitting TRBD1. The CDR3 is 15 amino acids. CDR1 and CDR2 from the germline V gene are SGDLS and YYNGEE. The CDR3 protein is CVSSVGGAGNQPQHF. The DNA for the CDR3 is TGTGTCAGCAGCGTAGGGGGCGCGGGCAATCAGCCCCAGCATTTT.

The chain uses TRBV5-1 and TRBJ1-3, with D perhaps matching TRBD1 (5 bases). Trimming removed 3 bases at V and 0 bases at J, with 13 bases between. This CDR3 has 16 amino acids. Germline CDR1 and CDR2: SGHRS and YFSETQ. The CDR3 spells CASSSYQGVSGNTIYF. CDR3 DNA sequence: TGCGCCAGCAGCTCCTACCAGGGAGTCTCTGGAAACACCATATATTTT.

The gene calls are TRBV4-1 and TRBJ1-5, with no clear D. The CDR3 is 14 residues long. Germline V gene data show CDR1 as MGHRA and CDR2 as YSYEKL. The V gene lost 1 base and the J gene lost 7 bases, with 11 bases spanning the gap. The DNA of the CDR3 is TGCGCCAGCAGCCAAGTAAAGGTAACGCAGCCCCAGCATTTT. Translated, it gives CASSQVKVTQPQHF.

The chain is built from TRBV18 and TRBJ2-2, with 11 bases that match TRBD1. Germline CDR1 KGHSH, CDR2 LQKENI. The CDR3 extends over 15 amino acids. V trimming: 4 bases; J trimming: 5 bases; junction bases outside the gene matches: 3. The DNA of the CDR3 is TGTGCCAGCTCACTCGGACAGGGGGCGACCGGGGAGCTGTTTTTT. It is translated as CASSLGQGATGELFF.

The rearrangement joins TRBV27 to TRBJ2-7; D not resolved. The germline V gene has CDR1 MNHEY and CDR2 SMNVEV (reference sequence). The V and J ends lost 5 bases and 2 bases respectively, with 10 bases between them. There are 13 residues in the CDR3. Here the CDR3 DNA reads TGTGCCAGCAGTCTCGACGGAACCTACGAGCAGTACTTC. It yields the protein CASSLDGTYEQYF.

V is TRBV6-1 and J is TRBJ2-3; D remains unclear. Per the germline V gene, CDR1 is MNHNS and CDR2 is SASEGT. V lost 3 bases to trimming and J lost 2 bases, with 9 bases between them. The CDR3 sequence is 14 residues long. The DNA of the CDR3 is TGTGCCAGCAGTGAGGGCCTCTTCACAGATACGCAGTATTTT. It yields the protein CASSEGLFTDTQYF.

This CDR3 is CASSKENGELFF. The CDR3 DNA sequence: TGTGCCAGCAGTAAAGAAAACGGGGAGCTGTTTTTT. The chain links TRBV9 to TRBJ2-2; D remains ambiguous. Trimming shortened V by 5 bases and J by 7 bases, and 9 bases separated the two germline ends. The CDR3 runs to 12 residues. Germline CDR1 SGDLS, CDR2 YYNGEE.

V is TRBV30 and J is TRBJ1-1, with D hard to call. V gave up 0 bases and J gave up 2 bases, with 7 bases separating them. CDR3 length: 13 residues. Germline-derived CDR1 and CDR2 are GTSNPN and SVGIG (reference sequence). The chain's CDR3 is CAWSVSENTEAFF. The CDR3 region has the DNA TGTGCCTGGAGTGTCTCGGAAAACACTGAAGCTTTCTTT.

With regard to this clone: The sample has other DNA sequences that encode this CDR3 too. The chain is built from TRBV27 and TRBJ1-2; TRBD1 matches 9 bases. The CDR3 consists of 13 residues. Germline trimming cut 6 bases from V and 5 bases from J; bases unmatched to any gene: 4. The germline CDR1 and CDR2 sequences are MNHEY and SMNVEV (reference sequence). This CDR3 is CASSPGQGYGYTF. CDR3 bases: TGTGCCAGCAGCCCCGGACAGGGGTATGGCTACACCTTC.

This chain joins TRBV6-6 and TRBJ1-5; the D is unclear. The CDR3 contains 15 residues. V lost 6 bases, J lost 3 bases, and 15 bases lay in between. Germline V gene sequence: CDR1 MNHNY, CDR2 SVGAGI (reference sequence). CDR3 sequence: CASRKGLLINQPQHF. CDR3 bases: TGTGCCAGCAGGAAGGGATTGTTAATCAATCAGCCCCAGCATTTT.

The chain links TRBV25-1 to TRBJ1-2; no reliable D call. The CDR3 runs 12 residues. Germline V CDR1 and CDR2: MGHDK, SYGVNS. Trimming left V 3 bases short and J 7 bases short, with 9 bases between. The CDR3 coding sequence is TGTGCCAGCAGTGACATGGGAGTTGGCTACACCTTC. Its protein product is CASSDMGVGYTF.

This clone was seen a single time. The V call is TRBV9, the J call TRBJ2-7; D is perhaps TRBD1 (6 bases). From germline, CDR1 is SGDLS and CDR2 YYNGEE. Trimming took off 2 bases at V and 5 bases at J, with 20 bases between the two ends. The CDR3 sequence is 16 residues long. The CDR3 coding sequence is TGTGCCAGCAGCGTCCGGGACACGGGGCCATGGGACGAGCAGTACTTC. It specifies CASSVRDTGPWDEQYF.

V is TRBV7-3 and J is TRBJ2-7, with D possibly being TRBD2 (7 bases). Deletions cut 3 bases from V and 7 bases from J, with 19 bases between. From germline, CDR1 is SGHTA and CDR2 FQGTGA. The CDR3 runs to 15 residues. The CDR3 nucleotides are TGTGCCAGCAGCTTGTCGGGGGGCGCGTCGGGTGAGCAGTACTTC. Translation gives CASSLSGGASGEQYF.